The 19 T cell receptor beta chains listed next were all sequenced from one sample in a study of OX40 agonist ivuxolimab in advanced cancers. Repertoires were generated with immunoSEQ multiplex PCR, while TCRdb's copy carries only in-frame clones and drops some. Among more than 80,000 clones listed, less than 95% were seen once. The material sequenced was CD4+ or CD8+ T cells sorted from blood, taken in a trial of the OX40 agonist ivuxolimab. The receptors here all came from an adult with an advanced solid tumor such as melanoma, head and neck, liver or kidney cancer.

V is TRBV15 and J is TRBJ2-7; D is undetermined. The germline gives CDR1 LNHNV, CDR2 YYDKDF (reference sequence). This CDR3 spans 11 amino acids. V lost 1 base to trimming and J lost 5 bases, with 3 bases between them. The CDR3 spells CATSRADEQYF. CDR3 bases: TGTGCCACCAGCAGAGCCGACGAGCAGTACTTC.

V usage is TRBV6-1 and J usage is TRBJ2-3; tentatively, D is TRBD1 or TRBD2 (5 bases each). The germline gives CDR1 MNHNS, CDR2 SASEGT. V was pared by 3 bases and J by 6 bases, with 16 bases between. The CDR3 has 15 residues. CDR3 coding DNA: TGTGCCAGCAGTGATTGGGGGAACCCGGGGGATACGCAGTATTTT. It specifies CASSDWGNPGDTQYF.

The rearrangement links TRBV2 to TRBJ1-5; TRBD1 might be the D (5 bases). Trimming left V 6 bases short and J 0 bases short, with 15 bases between. CDR1 is SNHLY and CDR2 is FYNNEI in the germline V gene. This CDR3 spans 16 amino acids. DNA of the CDR3: TGTGCCAGCAGACGCACCGGGGGGGGTAGCAATCAGCCCCAGCATTTT. It specifies CASRRTGGGSNQPQHF.

J is TRBJ2-1 and V is TRBV30; 13 nucleotides match TRBD2. Germline V gene data show CDR1 as GTSNPN and CDR2 as SVGIG (reference sequence). CDR3 length: 18 residues. Trimming cost V 0 bases and J 4 bases; bases outside gene matches: 9. CDR3 residues: CAWSVLAGGVGLYNEQFF. CDR3 nucleotides: TGTGCCTGGAGTGTACTAGCGGGGGGGGTTGGGCTGTACAATGAGCAGTTCTTC.

The chain recombines TRBV4-3 with TRBJ1-2; no reliable D call. V shed 1 base and J shed 4 bases, with 13 bases lying between them. The CDR3 consists of 15 residues. Germline V CDR1 and CDR2: LGHNA, YSLEER. CDR3 DNA: TGCGCCAGCAGCCAAGGATCCTCTGAGCTCTATGGCTACACCTTC. It translates to CASSQGSSELYGYTF.

The chain employs TRBV4-1 and TRBJ1-2; D is ambiguous. The CDR3 runs to 16 residues. Trimming removed 3 bases from V and 1 base from J, with 15 bases in between. Germline V gene sequence: CDR1 MGHRA, CDR2 YSYEKL. CDR3 sequence: CASSQGSWSDNYGYTF. Here the CDR3 DNA reads TGCGCCAGCAGCCAGGGGAGTTGGTCTGATAACTATGGCTACACCTTC.

The chain joins TRBV27 to TRBJ1-4; possible D gene TRBD1, 6 bases. The germline gives CDR1 MNHEY, CDR2 SMNVEV (reference sequence). The CDR3 extends over 15 amino acids. V was shortened by 11 bases and J by 0 bases, with 16 bases between the two germline ends. Here the CDR3 DNA reads TGTGCCTCAACGGGACATAAAGCAACTAATGAAAAACTGTTTTTT. Translated: CASTGHKATNEKLFF. The full variable domain, in which reference TRBV27 and TRBJ1-4 provide the parts outside the CDR3, is EAQVTQNPRYLITVTGKKLTVTCSQNMNHEYMSWYRQDPGLGLRQIYYSMNVEVTDKGDVPEGYKVSRKEKRNFPLILESPSPNQTSLYFCASTGHKATNEKLFFGSGTQLSVL.

The chain couples TRBV2 to TRBJ2-1; D perhaps matches TRBD2 (6 bases). The CDR3 has 17 residues. CDR1 and CDR2 (germline): SNHLY, FYNNEI. V dropped 4 bases and J dropped 4 bases, with 20 bases sitting between them. The CDR3, as DNA: TGTGCCAGCAGTGGAACCTTTGGGAGCGGGCTATACAATGAGCAGTTCTTC. It translates to CASSGTFGSGLYNEQFF.

V is TRBV29-1 and J is TRBJ2-1; 7 bases are a match to TRBD2. CDR3 length: 13 residues. The V gene's germline CDR1 is SQVTM and CDR2 ANQGSEA. V was pared by 5 bases and J by 4 bases, with 5 bases of the junction left unmatched. The CDR3: CSVKASGYNEQFF. CDR3 nucleotides: TGCAGCGTTAAGGCTAGCGGTTACAATGAGCAGTTCTTC.

The V call is TRBV30, the J call TRBJ2-1, with 10 nucleotides matching TRBD2. Germline V gene data show CDR1 as GTSNPN and CDR2 as SVGIG (reference sequence). This CDR3 has 12 residues. V shed 2 bases, J shed 11 bases, and the junction held 3 bases outside the gene matches. The CDR3 here is CAWSPSGGKQFF. In DNA, the CDR3 is TGTGCCTGGAGTCCTAGCGGGGGAAAGCAGTTCTTC.

The J gene is TRBJ2-7, the V gene TRBV10-3, with D hard to call. The germline V gene encodes CDR1 ENHRY and CDR2 SYGVKD. Trimming cost V 0 bases and J 1 base, with 4 bases left between them. CDR3 length equals 13 residues. CDR3: CAISESSSYEQYF. The CDR3 region has the DNA TGTGCCATCAGTGAGTCGTCATCCTACGAGCAGTACTTC.

The chain carries TRBV13 and TRBJ2-1, with no clear D. Germline values: CDR1 PRHDT, CDR2 FYEKMQ (reference sequence). The CDR3 has 11 residues. Trimming pared 3 bases from V and 6 bases from J, leaving 3 bases between. CDR3 in DNA: TGTGCCAGCAGCTTTGGCAATGAGCAGTTCTTC. Its protein product is CASSFGNEQFF.

V usage is TRBV28 and J usage is TRBJ2-1; D not certain. V lost 6 bases, J lost 10 bases, and 16 bases lay in between. Per the germline V gene, CDR1 is MDHEN and CDR2 is SYDVKM. This CDR3 contains 13 residues. The CDR3 is CASSSHLVGEQFF. In DNA form, the CDR3 reads TGTGCCAGCAGCTCACATTTGGTCGGCGAGCAGTTCTTC.

The chain couples TRBV14 to TRBJ1-2; possibly TRBD1 for D (6 bases). V lost 1 base, J lost 5 bases, and 11 bases lay in between. The CDR3 length is 14 residues. Looked up from germline, CDR1 is SGHDN and CDR2 is FVKESK. CDR3 sequence (DNA): TGTGCCAGCAGCCAAGTAATGGGGGCATATGGCTACACCTTC. As protein: CASSQVMGAYGYTF. The full variable domain, completed using reference TRBV14 and TRBJ1-2, is EAGVTQFPSHSVIEKGQTVTLRCDPISGHDNLYWYRRVMGKEIKFLLHFVKESKQDESGMPNNRFLAERTGGTYSTLKVQPAELEDSGVYFCASSQVMGAYGYTFGSGTRLTVV.

This chain links TRBV29-1 with TRBJ2-3; D is ambiguous. In germline, CDR1 is SQVTM, CDR2 ANQGSEA. The CDR3 runs 13 residues. V was cut by 3 bases and J by 0 bases, with 7 bases left in between. The CDR3 coding sequence is TGCAGCGTTGACCGCCCTAGCACAGATACGCAGTATTTT. It encodes CSVDRPSTDTQYF.

The V and J genes are TRBV20-1 and TRBJ2-5; D is ambiguous. V was pared by 4 bases and J by 2 bases, with 2 bases between. CDR3 size: 10 residues. CDR1 DFQATT and CDR2 SNEGSKA come from the germline V gene (reference sequence). This chain's CDR3 is CSAKQETQYF. The CDR3 coding sequence is TGCAGTGCTAAGCAAGAGACCCAGTACTTC.

The gene calls are TRBV30 and TRBJ2-7, with TRBD2 matching over 10 bases. V lost 4 bases to trimming and J lost 2 bases; unmatched junction nucleotides: 5. CDR1 and CDR2 from the germline V gene are GTSNPN and SVGIG (reference sequence). The CDR3 spans 14 residues. The CDR3 loop is CAWIGLAEPYEQYV. The CDR3 coding sequence is TGTGCCTGGATAGGACTAGCGGAGCCCTACGAGCAGTACGTC.

J is TRBJ1-2 and V is TRBV25-1, with D perhaps matching TRBD1 (6 bases). CDR1 is MGHDK and CDR2 is SYGVNS in the germline V gene. CDR3 length equals 13 residues. Deletions cut 5 bases from V and 4 bases from J, with 11 bases between. This CDR3 is CASSHSGAYGYTF. The CDR3 DNA sequence: TGTGCCAGCAGTCATTCAGGGGCCTATGGCTACACCTTC.

This chain joins TRBV6-6 and TRBJ2-3; 9 bases map to TRBD1. The CDR3 consists of 15 residues. Per the germline V gene, CDR1 is MNHNY and CDR2 is SVGAGI (reference sequence). V trimming: 6 bases; J trimming: 3 bases; junction bases outside the gene matches: 7. CDR3 region: CASRGQGFVTDTQYF. DNA for the CDR3: TGTGCCAGCAGGGGACAGGGTTTCGTGACAGATACGCAGTATTTT.